The 28 T cell receptor beta chains below all came from one sample that was sequenced in a study of cytomegalovirus exposure and HLA in healthy donors (dated by TCRdb to about 2017). Receptors were amplified or captured by the immunoSEQ multiplex PCR assay. A mixture of 60 forward primers for TCR Vbeta segments and 13 reverse primers for TCR Jbeta segments was used in the multiplex PCR. Here the immuneACCESS table is served through TCRdb, limited to in-frame sequences with V and J called. Missing clones are a known gap in these copies; in checked studies unresolved V genes cover under half, and the rest lacks a known reason. The sample yields approximately 100,000 clones; 60% to 85% were counted once. The top ten clonotypes cover 2% to 3% of the sample. The sequenced sample was PBMCs. Receptor source: a female donor in good health and CMV-seronegative.

The V gene is TRBV15, the J gene TRBJ2-1; D possibly corresponds to TRBD1 (5 bases). Trimming cost V 5 bases and J 4 bases, with 15 bases left between them. CDR1 and CDR2 from the germline V gene are LNHNV and YYDKDF (reference sequence). This CDR3 contains 15 residues. CDR3 sequence reads: CATSRRQGMYNEQFF. CDR3 in DNA: TGTGCCACCAGCCGGCGCCAGGGAATGTACAATGAGCAGTTCTTC.

About this clone itself: A read error may account for a junction end that differs from germline. The chain uses TRBV7-9 and TRBJ2-7; D possibly corresponds to TRBD2 (6 bases). The germline V gene encodes CDR1 SEHNR and CDR2 FQNEAQ (reference sequence). This CDR3 comprises 13 residues. Written as DNA, the CDR3 is TGTTCCAGCAGCTTGGGGGGCTCCTACGAGCAGTACTTC. Protein sequence: CSSSLGGSYEQYF.

The genes are TRBV30 and TRBJ1-2, with D possibly matching TRBD1 (6 bases). The CDR3 is 14 amino acids. Trimming cost V 0 bases and J 8 bases, with 16 bases left between them. Germline V lookup: CDR1 GTSNPN, CDR2 SVGIG (reference sequence). Here the CDR3 DNA reads TGTGCCTGGAGTGTCTCGGGGGGCGCTTACGGCTACACCTTC. It yields the protein CAWSVSGGAYGYTF.

The chain carries TRBV19 and TRBJ1-2; 11 nucleotides match TRBD1. CDR1 and CDR2 from the germline V gene are LNHDA and SQIVND (reference sequence). This CDR3 spans 17 amino acids. Trimming took 4 bases from V and 0 from J; bases not matched to a gene: 7. This chain's CDR3 is CASSKTPGQGANYGYTF. The DNA for the CDR3 is TGTGCCAGTAGTAAAACGCCGGGACAGGGGGCTAACTATGGCTACACCTTC.

This sequence joins TRBV5-8 and TRBJ1-5, with D maybe TRBD1 (6 bases). This CDR3 has 15 residues. The germline V gene encodes CDR1 SGHTS and CDR2 YDEGEE. V lost 6 bases and J lost 2, with 15 bases in between. CDR3 protein: CASTKTGTGNQPQHF. The CDR3 coding sequence is TGTGCCAGCACCAAAACAGGGACGGGCAATCAGCCCCAGCATTTT.

This chain uses TRBV6-4 with TRBJ1-6; D is perhaps TRBD1 (6 bases). Trimming cost V 6 bases and J 0 bases, with 12 bases left between them. This CDR3 has 16 residues. Germline V lookup: CDR1 MRHNA, CDR2 SNTAGT. CDR3 nucleotide sequence: TGTGCCAGCAGAGGGGGGGGCAGCTCCTATAATTCACCCCTCCACTTT. Protein sequence: CASRGGGSSYNSPLHF.

The V and J genes are TRBV19 and TRBJ2-7; TRBD1 aligns across 9 bases. The CDR3 extends over 14 amino acids. Per germline, CDR1 LNHDA and CDR2 SQIVND (reference sequence). V was pared by 7 bases and J by 3 bases, with 7 bases of the junction left unmatched. The chain's CDR3 is CASKPGQGFYEQYF. CDR3 DNA sequence: TGTGCCAGTAAACCGGGACAGGGTTTCTACGAGCAGTACTTC.

The chain carries TRBV6-1 and TRBJ1-1; D unclear. The V end was cut by 0 bases, the J end by 1 base, with 9 bases between. The CDR3 is made up of 15 amino acids. Germline values: CDR1 MNHNS, CDR2 SASEGT. The DNA of the CDR3 is TGTGCCAGCAGTGAAGCAGCGGTTTGGAACACTGAAGCTTTCTTT. Protein sequence: CASSEAAVWNTEAFF.

This chain uses TRBV7-8 with TRBJ1-5; 8 bases match TRBD1. The CDR3 spans 13 residues. J was trimmed by 6 bases and V by 7 bases; bases with no gene match: 5. CDR1 SGHVS and CDR2 FQNEAQ come from the germline V gene. The CDR3 coding sequence is TGTGCCAGCAATACAGGGGGGCGTCAGCCCCAGCATTTT. As protein: CASNTGGRQPQHF.

The rearrangement joins TRBV6-6 to TRBJ2-7; TRBD1 aligns across 8 bases. From germline, CDR1 is MNHNY and CDR2 SVGAGI (reference sequence). V lost 5 bases to trimming and J lost 3 bases; unmatched junction nucleotides: 9. CDR3 length equals 15 residues. The CDR3 protein is CASSKNRGEFYEQYF. Here the CDR3 DNA reads TGTGCCAGCAGTAAAAACAGGGGGGAATTCTACGAGCAGTACTTC.

The chain links TRBV10-1 to TRBJ2-7; D unclear. Trimming removed 0 bases from V and 3 bases from J, with 6 bases in between. Germline V gene data show CDR1 as WNHNN and CDR2 as SYGVQD (reference sequence). The CDR3 is 13 amino acids. The CDR3 DNA follows: TGCGCCAGCAGTGAGTCAACCAGCTACGAGCAGTACTTC. Protein sequence: CASSESTSYEQYF.

The chain is built from TRBV7-9 and TRBJ1-1, with no clear D. V gave up 4 bases and J gave up 0 bases, with 12 bases separating them. The CDR3 is made up of 15 amino acids. Germline lookup yields CDR1 SEHNR and CDR2 FQNEAQ (reference sequence). CDR3 loop: CASSSRAALNTEAFF. In DNA, the CDR3 is TGTGCCAGCAGCTCTCGAGCGGCCCTGAACACTGAAGCTTTCTTT.

The V gene is TRBV7-6, the J gene TRBJ1-5; 8 positions match TRBD1. The CDR3 is made up of 14 amino acids. The trim removed 5 bases at V and 5 bases at J, leaving 5 bases unmatched. From germline, CDR1 is SGHVS and CDR2 FNYEAQ. CDR3 bases: TGTGCCAGCAGCACCGGACAGGGAGATCAGCCCCAGCATTTT. Translated: CASSTGQGDQPQHF.

The V and J genes are TRBV6-1 and TRBJ1-2; 7 bases agree with TRBD1. Per germline, CDR1 MNHNS and CDR2 SASEGT. V shed 7 bases and J 3 bases; nucleotides not matched to a gene: 11. The CDR3 runs 15 residues. CDR3 DNA sequence: TGTGCCAGCAATCGGGACAGACAAACCTACTATGGCTACACCTTC. Translated, it gives CASNRDRQTYYGYTF.

The CDR3 loop is CASPPRVTGELFF. For the CDR3, the DNA is TGTGCCAGCCCCCCCAGGGTAACCGGGGAGCTGTTTTTT. The chain carries TRBV11-3 and TRBJ2-2; a weak D match, TRBD1 (5 bases). Per germline, CDR1 SGHNT and CDR2 YENEEA. This CDR3 spans 13 amino acids. V lost 8 bases to trimming and J lost 5 bases, with 12 bases between them.

The chain combines TRBV7-9 with TRBJ2-5; 8 bases agree with TRBD2. V was pared by 5 bases and J by 8 bases, with 19 bases of the junction left unmatched. Germline CDR1 reads SEHNR; CDR2 reads FQNEAQ (reference sequence). The CDR3 is made up of 17 amino acids. This CDR3 is CASSHAGGRETYGTQYF. As DNA, the CDR3 is TGTGCCAGCAGCCACGCGGGAGGTAGGGAAACCTATGGCACCCAGTACTTC.

V usage is TRBV2 and J usage is TRBJ2-2, with 8 bases fitting TRBD2. The CDR3 has 14 amino acids. From germline, CDR1 is SNHLY and CDR2 FYNNEI. V shed 4 bases and J 5 bases; nucleotides not matched to a gene: 3. The chain's CDR3 is CASSVGGGTGELFF. The CDR3 nucleotides read TGTGCCAGCAGTGTCGGGGGGGGGACCGGGGAGCTGTTTTTT.

The chain uses TRBV6-1 and TRBJ1-2, with TRBD1 as a possible D gene (5 bases). Trimming removed 8 bases at V and 2 bases at J, with 12 bases between. Germline lookup yields CDR1 MNHNS and CDR2 SASEGT. The CDR3 extends over 13 amino acids. CDR3 in DNA: TGTGCCAGCTCGGAGGGGCTGAACTATGGCTACACCTTC. Protein sequence: CASSEGLNYGYTF.

This clone was recorded only once. This chain joins TRBV29-1 and TRBJ1-2; D not certain. Germline assignment: CDR1 SQVTM and CDR2 ANQGSEA. V was shortened by 0 bases and J by 7 bases, with 12 bases between the two germline ends. CDR3 length: 13 amino acids. CDR3 nucleotide sequence: TGCAGCGTTGAAGATCCTGCGAGGGCTGGCTACACCTTC. Encoded protein: CSVEDPARAGYTF.

The chain joins TRBV7-8 to TRBJ2-7; TRBD1 is a possible D gene (5 bases). V lost 5 bases, J lost 3 bases, and 11 bases lay in between. Germline-derived CDR1 and CDR2 are SGHVS and FQNEAQ. The CDR3 length is 13 residues. This CDR3 reads CASSRRQIYEQYF. In nucleotides, the CDR3 is TGTGCCAGCAGCCGTAGACAGATCTACGAGCAGTACTTC.

The CDR3 sequence is CASSQDLATQETQYF. CDR3 sequence (DNA): TGCGCCAGCAGCCAAGATTTAGCCACACAAGAGACCCAGTACTTC. The V call is TRBV4-1, the J call TRBJ2-5; D is ambiguous. The germline V gene has CDR1 MGHRA and CDR2 YSYEKL. The germline V and J ends were trimmed by 0 bases and 2 bases, with 10 bases remaining between them. The CDR3 is made up of 15 amino acids.

This clone was observed a few times. This rearrangement joins TRBV10-2 to TRBJ1-6; no firm D call. CDR3 length equals 15 residues. Germline CDR1 reads WSHSY; CDR2 reads SAAADI. V gave up 0 bases and J gave up 3 bases, with 6 bases separating them. CDR3 bases: TGCGCCAGCAGTGAGTCGGGCAGCTATAATTCACCCCTCCACTTT. The encoded protein is CASSESGSYNSPLHF.

The rearrangement links TRBV27 to TRBJ1-4, with 7 bases lining up with TRBD1. CDR1 MNHEY and CDR2 SMNVEV come from the germline V gene (reference sequence). The CDR3 sequence is 14 residues long. J gave up 7 bases and V 3 bases, and 5 bases lay outside the gene matches. The CDR3 here is CASSFPGGGEKLFF. CDR3 sequence (DNA): TGTGCCAGCAGTTTTCCAGGGGGTGGTGAAAAACTGTTTTTT. Using reference TRBV27 and TRBJ1-4 for the parts outside the CDR3, the full variable domain is EAQVTQNPRYLITVTGKKLTVTCSQNMNHEYMSWYRQDPGLGLRQIYYSMNVEVTDKGDVPEGYKVSRKEKRNFPLILESPSPNQTSLYFCASSFPGGGEKLFFGSGTQLSVL.

The rearrangement uses TRBV7-8 and TRBJ1-2; possibly TRBD1 for D (6 bases). V lost 1 base to trimming and J lost 8 bases, with 20 bases between them. CDR3 size: 16 residues. Germline values: CDR1 SGHVS, CDR2 FQNEAQ. CDR3 amino acids: CASSLDWGGRVEGYTF. The CDR3 coding sequence is TGTGCCAGCAGCTTAGACTGGGGGGGCAGAGTAGAAGGCTACACCTTC.

The J gene is TRBJ2-5, the V gene TRBV10-2; 8 bases match TRBD1. Germline CDR1 reads WSHSY; CDR2 reads SAAADI. The CDR3 totals 15 residues. The junction had 10 bases not matched to a gene; V was cut back by 6 bases and J by 4 bases. The CDR3 loop is CASRPTGEVRETQYF. The CDR3 DNA follows: TGCGCCAGCAGACCGACAGGGGAAGTGCGAGAGACCCAGTACTTC.

V usage is TRBV7-8 and J usage is TRBJ1-1; the D gene is possibly TRBD1 (6 bases). CDR3 length: 15 amino acids. Trimming left V 6 bases short and J 5 bases short, with 19 bases between. Looked up from germline, CDR1 is SGHVS and CDR2 is FQNEAQ. The CDR3 sequence is CASSPRGQFLTEAFF. In DNA, the CDR3 is TGTGCCAGCAGTCCCAGGGGACAATTCTTAACTGAAGCTTTCTTT.

This clone appeared once. Compared with germline, one end of the junction differs, possibly owing to a read error. The same CDR3 is also encoded by other DNA sequences in this sample. The chain links TRBV5-6 to TRBJ1-1; D is possibly TRBD1 (6 bases). Germline V lookup: CDR1 SGHDT, CDR2 YYEEEE. CDR3 length: 15 amino acids. Here the CDR3 DNA reads TGTGCCAGCAGCCCCACAGGGATAATGAACACTGAGGCTTTCTTT. Translation: CASSPTGIMNTEAFF.

V usage is TRBV4-1 and J usage is TRBJ2-7; 10 bases line up with TRBD1. The CDR3 is 14 residues long. In germline, CDR1 is MGHRA, CDR2 YSYEKL. The ends lost 1 base at V and 6 bases at J; junction bases unmatched: 3. The CDR3 loop is CASSQGQGAFEQYF. In nucleotides, the CDR3 is TGCGCCAGCAGCCAAGGACAGGGGGCCTTCGAGCAGTACTTC.